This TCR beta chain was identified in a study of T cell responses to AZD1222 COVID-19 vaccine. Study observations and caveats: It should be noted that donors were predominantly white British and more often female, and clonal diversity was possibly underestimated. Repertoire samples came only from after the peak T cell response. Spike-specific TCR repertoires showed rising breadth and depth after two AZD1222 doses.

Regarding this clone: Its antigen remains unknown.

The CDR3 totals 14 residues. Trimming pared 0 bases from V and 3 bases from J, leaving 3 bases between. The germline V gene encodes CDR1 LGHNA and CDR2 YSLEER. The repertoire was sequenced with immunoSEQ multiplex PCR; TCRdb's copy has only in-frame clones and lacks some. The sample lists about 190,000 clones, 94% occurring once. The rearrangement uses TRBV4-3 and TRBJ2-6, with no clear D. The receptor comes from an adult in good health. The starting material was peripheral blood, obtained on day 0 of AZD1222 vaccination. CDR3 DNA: TGCGCCAGCAGCCAAGATAATGGGGCCAACGTCCTGACTTTC. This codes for CASSQDNGANVLTF.